This entry describes one TCR beta chain. This CDR3 is built from 14 residues. The germline V gene has CDR1 MDHEN and CDR2 SYDVKM. V was pared by 5 bases and J by 0 bases, with 1 base of the junction left unmatched. Here immunoSEQ multiplex PCR was the method, and the copy in TCRdb shows in-frame clones only, minus some. The sample holds 290,000 or so clones, roughly 90% seen once. The source of the sample is a study of blood T cell repertoires in COVID-19. The chain links TRBV28 to TRBJ1-5, with 7 bases fitting TRBD1. The receptor comes from a woman in her 30s who had recovered from COVID-19. Sequences were obtained from PBMCs or T cells enriched from blood (not recorded which). CDR3 in DNA: TGTGCCAGCAGTACAGGGGTTAGCAATCAGCCCCAGCATTTT. The encoded protein is CASSTGVSNQPQHF.